This T cell receptor (beta chain) is drawn from a study of blood T cell repertoires in COVID-19. The CDR3 runs 14 residues. CDR1 SGHRS and CDR2 YFSETQ come from the germline V gene. With V trimmed by 4 bases and J by 1 base, 4 bases remained unmatched. The data were produced by immunoSEQ multiplex PCR, yet TCRdb's version contains in-frame clones alone and is incomplete. The data hold over 90,000 clones, with 65% to 85% observed a single time. The rearrangement joins TRBV5-1 to TRBJ1-1, with 7 bases lining up with TRBD1. This TCR was sampled from a man older than 75 with active or convalescent COVID-19. Sequenced: peripheral blood. CDR3 residues: CASSRDSPNTEAFF. CDR3 nucleotide sequence: TGCGCCAGCAGCCGGGACAGCCCGAACACTGAAGCTTTCTTT. Drawing the rest from reference TRBV5-1 and TRBJ1-1, the complete variable domain is KAGVTQTPRYLIKTRGQQVTLSCSPISGHRSVSWYQQTPGQGLQFLFEYFSETQRNKGNFPGRFSGRQFSNSRSEMNVSTLELGDSALYLCASSRDSPNTEAFFGQGTRLTVV.